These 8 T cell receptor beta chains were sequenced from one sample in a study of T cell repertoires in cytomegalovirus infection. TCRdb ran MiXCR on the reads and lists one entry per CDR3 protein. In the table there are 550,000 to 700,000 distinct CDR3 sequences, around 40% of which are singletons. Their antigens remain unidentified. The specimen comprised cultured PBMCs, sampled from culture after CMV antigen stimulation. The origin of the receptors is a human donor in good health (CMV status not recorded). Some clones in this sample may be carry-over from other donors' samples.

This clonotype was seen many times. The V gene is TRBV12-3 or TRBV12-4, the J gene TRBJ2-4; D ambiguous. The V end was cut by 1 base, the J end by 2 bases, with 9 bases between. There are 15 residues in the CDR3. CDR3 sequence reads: CASSLEGFPKNIQYF. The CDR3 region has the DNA TGTGCCAGCAGTTTAGAGGGTTTCCCCAAAAACATTCAGTACTTC.

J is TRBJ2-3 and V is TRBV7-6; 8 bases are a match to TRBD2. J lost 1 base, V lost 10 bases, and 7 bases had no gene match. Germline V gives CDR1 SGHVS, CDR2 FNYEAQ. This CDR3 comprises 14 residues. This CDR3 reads CATMPRGGTDTQYF. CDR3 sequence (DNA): TGTGCCACCATGCCGCGGGGGGGCACAGATACGCAGTATTTT. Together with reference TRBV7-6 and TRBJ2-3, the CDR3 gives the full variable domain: GAGVSQSPRYKVTKRGQDVALRCDPISGHVSLYWYRQALGQGPEFLTYFNYEAQQDKSGLPNDRFSAERPEGSISTLTIQRTEQRDSAMYRCATMPRGGTDTQYFGPGTRLTVL.

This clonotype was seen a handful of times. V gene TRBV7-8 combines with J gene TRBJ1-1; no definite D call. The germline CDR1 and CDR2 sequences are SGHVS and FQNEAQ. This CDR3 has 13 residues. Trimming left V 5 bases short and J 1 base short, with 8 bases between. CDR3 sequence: CASSAQRNTEAFF. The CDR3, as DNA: TGTGCCAGCAGCGCACAGAGGAACACTGAAGCTTTCTTT.

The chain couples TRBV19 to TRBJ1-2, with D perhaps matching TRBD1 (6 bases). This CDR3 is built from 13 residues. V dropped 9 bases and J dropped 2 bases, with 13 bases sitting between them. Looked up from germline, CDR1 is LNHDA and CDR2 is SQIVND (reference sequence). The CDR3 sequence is CASGTFSNYGYTF. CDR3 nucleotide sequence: TGTGCCAGCGGGACATTTTCCAACTATGGCTACACCTTC.

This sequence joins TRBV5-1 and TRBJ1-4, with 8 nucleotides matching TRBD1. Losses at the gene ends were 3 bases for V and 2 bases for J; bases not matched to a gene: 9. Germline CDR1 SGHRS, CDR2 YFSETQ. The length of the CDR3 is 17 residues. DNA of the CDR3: TGCGCCAGCAGCTCCGCGACAGGGGTAATGACTAATGAAAAACTGTTTTTT. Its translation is CASSSATGVMTNEKLFF.

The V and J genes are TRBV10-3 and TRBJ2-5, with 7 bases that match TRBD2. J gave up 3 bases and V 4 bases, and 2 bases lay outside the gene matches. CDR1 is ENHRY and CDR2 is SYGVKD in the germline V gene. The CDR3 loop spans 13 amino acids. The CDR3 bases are TGTGCCATCAGTGGGGCGGGAGAAGAGACCCAGTACTTC. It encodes CAISGAGEETQYF.

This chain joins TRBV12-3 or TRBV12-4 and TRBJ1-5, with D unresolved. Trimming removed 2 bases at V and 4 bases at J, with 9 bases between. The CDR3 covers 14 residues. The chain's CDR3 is CASSLLGKNQPQHF. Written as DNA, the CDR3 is TGTGCCAGCAGTTTATTGGGGAAAAATCAGCCCCAGCATTTT.

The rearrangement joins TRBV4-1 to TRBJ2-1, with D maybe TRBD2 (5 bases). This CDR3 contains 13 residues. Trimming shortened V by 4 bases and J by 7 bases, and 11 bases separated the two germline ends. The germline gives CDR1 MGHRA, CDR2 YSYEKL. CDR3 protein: CASSLGLINEQFF. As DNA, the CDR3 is TGCGCCAGCAGCCTAGGACTTATAAATGAGCAGTTCTTC.